Listed below are T cell receptor beta chains from one sample, sequenced in a study of OX40 agonist ivuxolimab in advanced cancers. Repertoires were generated with immunoSEQ multiplex PCR, while TCRdb's copy carries only in-frame clones and drops some. Of roughly 39,000 clones in the sample, 85% to 90% were seen once. Sequenced material: CD4+ or CD8+ T cells sorted from blood, taken in a trial of the OX40 agonist ivuxolimab. The receptors were sampled from an adult with an advanced solid tumor such as melanoma, head and neck, liver or kidney cancer. CDR3s include the opening cysteine and the closing phenylalanine or tryptophan. A D gene is named only where the DNA matches it firmly. Not all rows give a size; the values are once, few, many and, for expanded clones, a class.

cdr3_length j_call d_call v_call clone_size cdr3_nt cdr3_aa
15 TRBJ1-4 . TRBV4-1 . TGCGCCAGCAGCCAGCCAAGCATCAGGGGTGAAAAACTGTTTTTT CASSQPSIRGEKLFF
14 TRBJ2-5 . TRBV15 . TGTGCCACCAGCGGAACAGGGTGGGGGGAGACCCAGTACTTC CATSGTGWGETQYF
14 TRBJ2-7 TRBD1 TRBV29-1 . TGCAGCGTTGTGGGGACAGCCGGCTCCTACGAGCAGTACTTC CSVVGTAGSYEQYF
15 TRBJ1-5 . TRBV28 few TGTGCCAGCAGCCCAAACACCCTTAGCAATCAGCCCCAGCATTTT CASSPNTLSNQPQHF
16 TRBJ2-7 TRBD2 TRBV28 few TGTGCCAGCAGTTTTTATGGGCTAGCGGGAGGGTACGAGCAGTACTTC CASSFYGLAGGYEQYF
15 TRBJ2-5 TRBD2 TRBV7-3 . TGTGCCAGCAGCTTAATGGCGGGAGGTCGGGAGACCCAGTACTTC CASSLMAGGRETQYF
13 TRBJ2-2 . TRBV6-5 few TGTGCCTCCAGGGAGGGGGGTAGCGGGGAGCTGTTTTTT CASREGGSGELFF
13 TRBJ1-1 . TRBV9 . TGTGCCAGCAGCGAGGGACTTAACACTGAAGCTTTCTTT CASSEGLNTEAFF
13 TRBJ1-2 . TRBV7-2 . TGTGCCAGCAGCTTAGTTGGGGGGTATGGCTACACCTTC CASSLVGGYGYTF
13 TRBJ1-6 . TRBV30 . TGTGCCTGGAGACTTTACAGCAATTCACCCCTCCACTTT CAWRLYSNSPLHF
17 TRBJ2-7 TRBD2 TRBV19 . TGTGCCAGTAGCGGACTAGCGGGAGGGGGGGCCTCCTACGAGCAGTACTTC CASSGLAGGGASYEQYF
15 TRBJ2-7 TRBD1 TRBV18 . TGTGCCAGCTCAGGAGGGACAGGGGGCCTGGACGAGCAGTACTTC CASSGGTGGLDEQYF
12 TRBJ1-2 . TRBV28 . TGTGCCAGTAACTACGGCGGCTATGGCTACACCTTC CASNYGGYGYTF
14 TRBJ2-1 TRBD2 TRBV6-4 . TGTGCCAGCAGCATAGCGGGAGGCAGGAATGAGCAGTTCTTC CASSIAGGRNEQFF
14 TRBJ2-5 . TRBV28 . TGTGCCAGCAGTTTGCCGACACCCCAAGAGACCCAGTACTTC CASSLPTPQETQYF
14 TRBJ2-3 . TRBV29-1 . TGCAGCGTTGCCCCCGTCCCCCCCACAGATACGCAGTATTTT CSVAPVPPTDTQYF
19 TRBJ2-2 TRBD2 TRBV27 . TGTGCCAGCAGTTCCTCGGGACTAGCGGGAGGCCGCCCCACCGGGGAGCTGTTTTTT CASSSSGLAGGRPTGELFF
13 TRBJ1-3 TRBD1 TRBV10-3 . TGTGCCATCACCGGGACAGATGGAAACACCATATATTTT CAITGTDGNTIYF
13 TRBJ2-1 . TRBV19 . TGTGCCAGTAGTATAGTACAAAACAATGAGCAGTTCTTC CASSIVQNNEQFF
17 TRBJ1-3 . TRBV7-2 . TGTGCCAGCAGCCCCCGGCACGGCGGAAGCTCTGGAAACACCATATATTTT CASSPRHGGSSGNTIYF
13 TRBJ1-2 . TRBV30 . TGTGCCTGGAGGGACACCAAGGGGGTCGGCTACACCTTC CAWRDTKGVGYTF
18 TRBJ2-7 TRBD2 TRBV7-2 . TGTGCCAGCAGCTTAGTCGCGGGAGGGCCCAATTTGTTCTACGAGCAGTACTTC CASSLVAGGPNLFYEQYF
13 TRBJ2-3 . TRBV6-4 . TGTGCCAGCAGCCTAAGTTTCACAGATACGCAGTATTTT CASSLSFTDTQYF
19 TRBJ1-4 . TRBV12-5 . TGTGCTAGTGGTTTGGTCAGGCTTAATAGTAGATGGGGGAATGAAAAACTGTTTTTT CASGLVRLNSRWGNEKLFF
17 TRBJ2-3 TRBD2 TRBV18 . TGTGCCAGCTCACCACGGACTAGCGGGAGCGGCACAGATACGCAGTATTTT CASSPRTSGSGTDTQYF
15 TRBJ1-5 TRBD1 TRBV6-1 . TGTGCCAGCAGCGCGGACAGGGGAAGCAATCAGCCCCAGCATTTT CASSADRGSNQPQHF
14 TRBJ1-2 . TRBV15 few TGTGCCACCAGCAGAGATCGGGGGAACTATGGCTACACCTTC CATSRDRGNYGYTF
15 TRBJ2-5 TRBD1 TRBV28 once TGTGCCAGCAGTCCATTTGACAGGGGATATCAGACCCAGTACTTC CASSPFDRGYQTQYF
12 TRBJ2-1 . TRBV5-1 few TGCGCCAGCAGTAAAAGGACCAATGAGCAGTTCTTC CASSKRTNEQFF
15 TRBJ2-1 TRBD2 TRBV7-9 . TGTGCCAGCAGCTTATCTGGGACTAGTTACAATGAGCAGTTCTTC CASSLSGTSYNEQFF
15 TRBJ2-4 . TRBV6-1 once TGTGCCAGCAGTACAGGACAGCTAGCCAAAAACATTCAGTACTTC CASSTGQLAKNIQYF